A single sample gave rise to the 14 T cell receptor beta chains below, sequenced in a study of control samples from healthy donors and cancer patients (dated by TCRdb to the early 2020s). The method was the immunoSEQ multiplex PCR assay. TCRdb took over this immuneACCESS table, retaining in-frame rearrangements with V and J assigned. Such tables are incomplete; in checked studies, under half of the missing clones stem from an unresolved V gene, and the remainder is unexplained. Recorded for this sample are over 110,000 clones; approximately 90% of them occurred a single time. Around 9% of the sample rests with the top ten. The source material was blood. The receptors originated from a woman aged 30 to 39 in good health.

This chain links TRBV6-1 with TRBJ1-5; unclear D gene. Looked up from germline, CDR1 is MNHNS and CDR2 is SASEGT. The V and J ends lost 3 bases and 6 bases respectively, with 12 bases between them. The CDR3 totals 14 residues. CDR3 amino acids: CASSDGWEGQPQHF. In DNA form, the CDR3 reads TGTGCCAGCAGTGACGGTTGGGAGGGTCAGCCCCAGCATTTT.

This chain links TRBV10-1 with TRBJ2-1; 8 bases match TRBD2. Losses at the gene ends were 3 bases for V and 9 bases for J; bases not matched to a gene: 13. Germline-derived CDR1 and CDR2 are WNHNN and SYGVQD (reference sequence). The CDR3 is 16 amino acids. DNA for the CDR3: TGCGCCAGCAGTGACCCGCGGGGGGAGGGCCTTGGTGAGCAGTTCTTC. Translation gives CASSDPRGEGLGEQFF.

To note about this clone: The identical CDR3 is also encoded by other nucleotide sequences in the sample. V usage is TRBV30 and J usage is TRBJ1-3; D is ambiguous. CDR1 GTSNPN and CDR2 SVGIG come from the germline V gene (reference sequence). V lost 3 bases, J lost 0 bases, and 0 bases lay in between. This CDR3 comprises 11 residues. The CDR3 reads CAWSSGNTIYF. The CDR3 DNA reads TGTGCCTGGAGCTCTGGAAACACCATATATTTT.

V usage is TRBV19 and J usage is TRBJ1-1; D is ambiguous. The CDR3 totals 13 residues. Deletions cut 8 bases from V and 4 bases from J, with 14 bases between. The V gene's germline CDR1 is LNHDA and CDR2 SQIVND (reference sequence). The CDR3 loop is CASSEQSFTEAFF. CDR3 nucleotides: TGTGCCAGTTCCGAACAGTCTTTCACTGAAGCTTTCTTT.

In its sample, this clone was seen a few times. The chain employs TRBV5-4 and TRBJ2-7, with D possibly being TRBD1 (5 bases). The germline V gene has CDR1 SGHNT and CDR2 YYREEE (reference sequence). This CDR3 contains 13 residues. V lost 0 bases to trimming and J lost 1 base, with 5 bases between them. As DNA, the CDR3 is TGTGCCAGCAGCTTGGGACAGTCCTACGAGCAGTACTTC. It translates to CASSLGQSYEQYF.

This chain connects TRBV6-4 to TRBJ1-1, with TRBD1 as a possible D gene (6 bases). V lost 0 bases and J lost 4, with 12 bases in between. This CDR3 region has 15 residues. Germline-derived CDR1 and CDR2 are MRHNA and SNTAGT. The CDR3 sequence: CASSDSPGEGTEAFF. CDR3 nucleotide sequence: TGTGCCAGCAGTGACTCGCCAGGGGAAGGCACTGAAGCTTTCTTT.

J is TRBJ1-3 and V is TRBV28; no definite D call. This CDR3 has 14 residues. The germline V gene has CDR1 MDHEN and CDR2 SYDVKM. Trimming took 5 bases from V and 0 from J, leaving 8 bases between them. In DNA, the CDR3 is TGTGCCAGCAGTCGCTGGGACTCTGGAAACACCATATATTTT. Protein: CASSRWDSGNTIYF.

CDR3 coding DNA: TGTGCCAGTAGTATGGGGCCGCGGGAAGGCAATCAGCCCCAGCATTTT. Translated, it gives CASSMGPREGNQPQHF. The rearrangement uses TRBV19 and TRBJ1-5; possible D gene TRBD1, 5 bases. Germline V gives CDR1 LNHDA, CDR2 SQIVND (reference sequence). Trimming took 3 bases from V and 2 from J, leaving 14 bases between them. CDR3 length: 16 residues.

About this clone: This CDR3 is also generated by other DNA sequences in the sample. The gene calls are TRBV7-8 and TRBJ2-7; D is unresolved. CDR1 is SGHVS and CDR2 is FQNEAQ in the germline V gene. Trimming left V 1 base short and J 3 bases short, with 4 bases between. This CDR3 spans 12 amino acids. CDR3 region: CASSLVGYEQYF. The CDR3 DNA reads TGTGCCAGCAGCTTAGTGGGCTACGAGCAGTACTTC.

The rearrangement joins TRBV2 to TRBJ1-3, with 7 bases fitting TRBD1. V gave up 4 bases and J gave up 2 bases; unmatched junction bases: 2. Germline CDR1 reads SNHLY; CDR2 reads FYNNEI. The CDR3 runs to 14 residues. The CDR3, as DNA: TGTGCCAGCAGTGTTGACAGGGCTGGAAACACCATATATTTT. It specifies CASSVDRAGNTIYF.

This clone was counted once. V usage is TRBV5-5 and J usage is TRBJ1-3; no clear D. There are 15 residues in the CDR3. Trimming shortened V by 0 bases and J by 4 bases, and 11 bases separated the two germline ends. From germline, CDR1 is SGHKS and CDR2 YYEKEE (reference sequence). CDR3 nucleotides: TGTGCCAGCAGCTTGGATTCGGGAGCGGGAAACACCATATATTTT. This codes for CASSLDSGAGNTIYF.

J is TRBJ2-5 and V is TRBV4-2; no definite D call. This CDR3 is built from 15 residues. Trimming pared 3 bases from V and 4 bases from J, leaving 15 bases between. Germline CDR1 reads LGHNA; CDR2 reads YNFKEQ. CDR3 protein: CASSQGGAVVETQYF. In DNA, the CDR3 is TGTGCCAGCAGCCAGGGTGGCGCCGTAGTAGAGACCCAGTACTTC.

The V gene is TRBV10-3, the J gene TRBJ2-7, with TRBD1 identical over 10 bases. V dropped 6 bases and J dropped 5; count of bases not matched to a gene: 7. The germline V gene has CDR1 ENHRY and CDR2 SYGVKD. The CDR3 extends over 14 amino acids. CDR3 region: CAIRTGTGENEQYF. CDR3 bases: TGTGCCATCAGAACCGGGACAGGGGAAAACGAGCAGTACTTC.

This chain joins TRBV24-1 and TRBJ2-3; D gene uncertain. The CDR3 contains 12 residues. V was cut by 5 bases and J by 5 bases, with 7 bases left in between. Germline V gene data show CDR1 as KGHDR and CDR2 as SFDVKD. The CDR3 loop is CATSAFGDTQYF. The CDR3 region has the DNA TGTGCCACCAGTGCTTTTGGAGATACGCAGTATTTT.